Listed below are T cell receptor beta chains from one sample, sequenced in a study of blood T cell repertoires in COVID-19. This table comes from immunoSEQ multiplex PCR, and its TCRdb copy is limited to in-frame clones, with some not included. The sample lists around 250,000 clones, roughly 84% occurring once. Sample: peripheral blood. These receptors originate from a woman between 40 and 50 years old who had recovered from COVID-19. Each CDR3 is given with its conserved first and last residue. A D gene is named only where the DNA matches it firmly. The listing skips clone size in some rows; elsewhere it reads once, few, many or a size class.

cdr3_aa cdr3_nt d_call j_call clone_size cdr3_length v_call
CASSQGALREQYF TGTGCCAGCAGCCAAGGCGCGCTCCGCGAGCAGTACTTC . TRBJ2-7 . 13 TRBV14
CASSESPLVTGEYGYTF TGTGCCAGCAGTGAAAGCCCCCTGGTCACGGGGGAATATGGCTACACCTTC . TRBJ1-2 . 17 TRBV6-1
CASRHPTGYTEAFF TGTGCCAGCAGACACCCGACAGGGTATACTGAAGCTTTCTTT TRBD1 TRBJ1-1 . 14 TRBV6-5
CASSEGQYNEQFF TGTGCCAGCTCAGAGGGACAGTACAATGAGCAGTTCTTC TRBD1 TRBJ2-1 . 13 TRBV18
CASKAPSGNTIYF TGTGCCAGCAAAGCTCCCTCTGGAAACACCATATATTTT . TRBJ1-3 . 13 TRBV28
CASTPGQGNTGELFF TGTGCCAGCACCCCAGGACAGGGAAACACCGGGGAGCTGTTTTTT TRBD1 TRBJ2-2 . 15 TRBV6-2/TRBV6-3
CASSEPTDSNEKLFF TGTGCCAGCAGTGAACCCACGGACAGTAATGAAAAACTGTTTTTT . TRBJ1-4 . 15 TRBV2
CASSFRFGSRGANVLTF TGTGCCAGCAGTTTTAGGTTCGGATCGCGGGGGGCCAACGTCCTGACTTTC . TRBJ2-6 . 17 TRBV28
CASSYVEGEQFF TGTGCCAGCAGTTACGTGGAGGGTGAGCAGTTCTTC . TRBJ2-1 once 12 TRBV6-2/TRBV6-3
CASRLAGATEAFF TGTGCCAGCAGGCTAGCAGGGGCCACTGAAGCTTTCTTT . TRBJ1-1 . 13 TRBV5-4
CASSLGSESETQYF TGTGCCAGCAGCTTAGGGAGCGAGTCTGAGACCCAGTACTTC . TRBJ2-5 . 14 TRBV7-9
CASSPPDSYGYTF TGTGCCAGCAGTCCCCCCGACAGCTATGGCTACACCTTC . TRBJ1-2 . 13 TRBV28
CASSSGVGANVLTF TGTGCCAGCAGCTCCGGGGTTGGGGCCAACGTCCTGACTTTC . TRBJ2-6 . 14 TRBV7-3
CASRGDYSNQPQHF TGTGCCAGCCGTGGAGACTATAGCAATCAGCCCCAGCATTTT . TRBJ1-5 . 14 TRBV2
CASTDPNDRLNSPLHF TGTGCCAGCACCGACCCCAACGACAGGCTCAATTCACCCCTCCACTTT . TRBJ1-6 . 16 TRBV28
CASSLAGYGELFF TGTGCCAGCAGCTTAGCGGGGTACGGGGAGCTGTTTTTT TRBD2 TRBJ2-2 . 13 TRBV5-4
CASSFGQGFNTGELFF TGTGCCAGCAGCTTTGGACAGGGCTTTAACACCGGGGAGCTGTTTTTT TRBD1 TRBJ2-2 . 16 TRBV3-1/TRBV3-2
CAMAGASEAFF TGTGCCATGGCAGGGGCAAGTGAAGCTTTCTTT . TRBJ1-1 few 11 TRBV2
CASSFVQGNEQYF TGTGCCAGCAGTTTTGTACAGGGAAACGAGCAGTACTTC . TRBJ2-7 . 13 TRBV6-5